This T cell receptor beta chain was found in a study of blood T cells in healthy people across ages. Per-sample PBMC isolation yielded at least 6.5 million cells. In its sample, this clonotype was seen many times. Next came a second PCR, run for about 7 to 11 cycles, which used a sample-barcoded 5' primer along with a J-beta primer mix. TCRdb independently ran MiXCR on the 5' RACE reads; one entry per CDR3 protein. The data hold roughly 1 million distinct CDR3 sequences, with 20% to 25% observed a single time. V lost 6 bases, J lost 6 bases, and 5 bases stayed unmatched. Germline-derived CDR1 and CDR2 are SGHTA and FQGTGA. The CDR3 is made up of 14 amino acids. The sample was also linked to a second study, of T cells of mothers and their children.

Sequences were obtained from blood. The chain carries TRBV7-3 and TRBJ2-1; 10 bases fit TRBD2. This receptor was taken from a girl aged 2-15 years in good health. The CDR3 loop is CASSLLAGFNEQFF. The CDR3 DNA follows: TGTGCCAGCAGTCTACTAGCGGGATTCAATGAGCAGTTCTTC.